These T cell receptor beta chains were read from a single sample in a study of T cell responses to AZD1222 COVID-19 vaccine. Here immunoSEQ multiplex PCR was the method, and the copy in TCRdb shows in-frame clones only, minus some. The sample has 100,000 to 150,000 clones; about nine tenths are singletons. Material: peripheral blood, obtained on day 0 of AZD1222 vaccination. Receptors were obtained from an adult in good health. The CDR3 runs from the conserved cysteine through the conserved F or W. D genes are given only for firm matches. Only some rows state a clone size, as once, few, many or a class for expanded clones.

TRBV24-1	TRBJ2-6	NA	18	TRBD1	CATSGGTGKISGANVLTF	TGTGCCACCAGTGGGGGGACAGGAAAAATCTCTGGGGCCAACGTCCTGACTTTC
TRBV10-3	TRBJ2-1	NA	19	TRBD2	CAISESVLAGGGSYNEQFF	TGTGCCATCAGTGAGTCAGTATTAGCGGGTGGGGGCTCCTACAATGAGCAGTTCTTC
TRBV29-1	TRBJ2-1	NA	12	NA	CSGQQGPDEQFF	TGCAGCGGTCAACAGGGACCCGATGAGCAGTTCTTC
TRBV28	TRBJ2-1	NA	16	NA	CASSLGTPSSYNEQFF	TGTGCCAGCAGTTTGGGGACACCGAGCTCCTACAATGAGCAGTTCTTC
TRBV24-1	TRBJ2-1	NA	15	TRBD2	CATSDLTSGRNEQFF	TGTGCCACCAGTGATTTAACTAGCGGGAGGAATGAGCAGTTCTTC
TRBV19	TRBJ2-2	NA	17	NA	CASSIGVGISNTGELFF	TGTGCCAGTAGTATAGGGGTGGGCATTTCGAACACCGGGGAGCTGTTTTTT
TRBV6-2/TRBV6-3	TRBJ2-7	NA	18	NA	CASSYPYEGGKSRYEQYF	TGTGCCAGCAGTTACCCCTATGAGGGGGGGAAGAGTCGGTACGAGCAGTACTTC
TRBV5-4	TRBJ1-4	NA	16	NA	CASSLGIGATNEKLFF	TGTGCCAGCAGCTTGGGGATCGGGGCAACTAATGAAAAACTGTTTTTT
TRBV28	TRBJ2-3	NA	14	NA	CASSLVPSTDTQYF	TGTGCCAGCAGTCTGGTTCCTAGCACAGATACGCAGTATTTT
TRBV7-9	TRBJ1-2	NA	14	NA	CASSLPTSRAGYTF	TGTGCCAGCAGCTTACCAACATCGAGGGCTGGCTACACCTTC
TRBV7-2	TRBJ2-3	NA	15	TRBD1	CASSPQGIGTDTQYF	TGTGCCAGCAGCCCACAGGGGATTGGCACAGATACGCAGTATTTT
TRBV7-8	TRBJ1-4	NA	13	NA	CASSLGDHQKLFF	TGTGCCAGCAGCTTAGGGGACCACCAGAAACTGTTTTTT
TRBV28	TRBJ1-1	NA	14	NA	CASSIPGRGTEAFF	TGTGCCAGCAGTATCCCCGGAAGGGGCACTGAAGCTTTCTTT
TRBV29-1	TRBJ2-2	NA	13	TRBD1	CSVEQGASGELFF	TGCAGCGTTGAACAGGGGGCGTCCGGGGAGCTGTTTTTT
TRBV29-1	TRBJ1-1	NA	12	NA	CSVIGGMTEAFF	TGCAGCGTTATCGGGGGAATGACTGAAGCTTTCTTT
TRBV5-4	TRBJ1-1	NA	13	TRBD1	CASSYDRVDEAFF	TGTGCCAGCAGCTACGACAGGGTGGACGAAGCTTTCTTT
TRBV28	TRBJ2-5	NA	15	TRBD2	CASSLRRLAPETQYF	TGTGCCAGCAGTTTGCGTCGACTAGCCCCCGAGACCCAGTACTTC
TRBV6-5	TRBJ2-1	NA	14	TRBD2	CASRARRGDNEQFF	TGTGCCAGCAGAGCAAGGCGGGGGGACAATGAGCAGTTCTTC
TRBV28	TRBJ1-2	NA	17	TRBD1	CASRPPPGQPANYGYTF	TGTGCCAGCAGACCTCCGCCGGGACAGCCAGCTAACTATGGCTACACCTTC
TRBV5-1	TRBJ1-2	NA	13	NA	CASSLVLGRGYTF	TGCGCCAGCAGCTTGGTCCTGGGGCGAGGCTACACCTTC
TRBV4-1	TRBJ1-6	once	16	NA	CASSQDGGDNYSPLHF	TGCGCCAGCAGCCAAGATGGGGGCGATAATTATTCACCCCTCCACTTT
TRBV2	TRBJ2-7	NA	12	NA	CASSGQNYEQYF	TGTGCCAGCAGTGGCCAGAACTACGAGCAGTACTTC
TRBV9	TRBJ2-5	NA	16	TRBD2	CASSPKGGRAGETQYF	TGTGCCAGCAGCCCAAAGGGTGGGAGGGCCGGAGAGACCCAGTACTTC
TRBV2	TRBJ2-7	NA	13	TRBD2	CASGTSGNYEQYF	TGTGCCAGCGGGACTAGCGGGAACTACGAGCAGTACTTC
TRBV6-5	TRBJ2-2	NA	16	NA	CASSYRTVANTGELFF	TGTGCCAGCAGCTACCGGACAGTCGCGAACACCGGGGAGCTGTTTTTT
TRBV7-9	TRBJ2-3	NA	12	NA	CASSAPTDTQYF	TGTGCCAGCAGCGCCCCCACAGATACGCAGTATTTT
TRBV10-2	TRBJ2-7	NA	15	TRBD1	CASSEGYRGSYEQYF	TGCGCCAGCAGTGAGGGCTACAGGGGGTCCTACGAGCAGTACTTC
TRBV6-2/TRBV6-3	TRBJ1-5	NA	15	NA	CASSYGGYSNQPQHF	TGTGCCAGCAGTTACGGGGGATATAGCAATCAGCCCCAGCATTTT
TRBV5-1	TRBJ1-6	NA	17	TRBD1	CASSLEAGGAYNSPLHF	TGCGCCAGCAGCTTGGAGGCAGGGGGCGCTTATAATTCACCCCTCCACTTT
TRBV10-3	TRBJ2-1	NA	17	TRBD2	CAISERPSGSDYNEQFF	TGTGCCATCAGTGAGCGCCCTAGCGGGAGTGACTACAATGAGCAGTTCTTC
TRBV5-1	TRBJ2-7	once	15	TRBD2	CASSLAGLGPYEQYF	TGCGCCAGCAGCCTAGCGGGATTAGGGCCCTACGAGCAGTACTTC
TRBV2	TRBJ2-5	NA	13	NA	CASRAGGEETQYF	TGTGCCAGCAGGGCCGGGGGAGAAGAGACCCAGTACTTC
TRBV10-1	TRBJ2-2	NA	13	NA	CASSEQQGGELFF	TGCGCCAGCAGTGAGCAGCAGGGCGGGGAGCTGTTTTTT
TRBV29-1	TRBJ1-5	NA	14	TRBD1	CSGRDSKINQPQHF	TGCAGCGGGAGGGACAGCAAAATCAATCAGCCCCAGCATTTT
TRBV6-6	TRBJ2-7	once	13	NA	CASSSTQRDEQYF	TGTGCCAGCAGTTCGACCCAAAGGGACGAGCAGTACTTC
TRBV7-2	TRBJ1-4	NA	14	NA	CASSPLTGFEKLFF	TGTGCCAGCAGCCCATTAACAGGGTTTGAAAAACTGTTTTTT
TRBV27	TRBJ1-6	NA	14	TRBD1	CASGTASNNSPLHF	TGTGCCAGCGGGACAGCCTCAAATAATTCACCCCTCCACTTT
TRBV5-5	TRBJ2-1	NA	14	TRBD2	CASSLGTNEPRKFF	TGTGCCAGCAGCCTCGGGACTAACGAACCCCGAAAGTTCTTC
TRBV28	TRBJ2-4	NA	15	NA	CASSIAGKNRNIQYF	TGTGCCAGCAGTATAGCCGGGAAAAACCGGAACATTCAGTACTTC
TRBV10-2	TRBJ1-1	NA	12	NA	CAGRGSGTEAFF	TGCGCCGGCAGGGGATCGGGGACTGAAGCTTTCTTT
TRBV27	TRBJ1-1	NA	15	NA	CASSLGWGRDTEAFF	TGTGCCAGCAGTTTAGGCTGGGGCAGGGACACTGAAGCTTTCTTT
TRBV18	TRBJ1-6	NA	15	NA	CASSPRGTENSPLHF	TGTGCCAGCTCACCTAGGGGGACCGAGAATTCACCCCTCCACTTT
TRBV18	TRBJ2-2	NA	16	NA	CASALTDSGNTGELFF	TGTGCCAGCGCCCTGACGGATAGCGGAAACACCGGGGAGCTGTTTTTT
TRBV19	TRBJ1-5	NA	13	NA	CASSVRGNQPQHF	TGTGCCAGTAGCGTTCGGGGGAATCAGCCCCAGCATTTT
TRBV6-6	TRBJ2-1	NA	16	NA	CASSYSTLVVRNEQFF	TGTGCCAGCAGTTACTCCACCCTGGTGGTAAGGAATGAGCAGTTCTTC
TRBV28	TRBJ1-3	NA	14	NA	CASRLGHSGNTIYF	TGTGCCAGCAGATTGGGACACTCTGGAAACACCATATATTTT
TRBV9	TRBJ2-7	NA	15	NA	CASSPQGTPWGEQYF	TGTGCCAGCAGCCCCCAGGGGACACCTTGGGGAGAGCAGTACTTC
TRBV2	TRBJ2-5	NA	15	NA	CASRSPESGRETQYF	TGTGCCAGCAGGAGCCCCGAATCAGGGCGAGAGACCCAGTACTTC
TRBV6-1	TRBJ2-1	NA	15	NA	CASSERTGVTDEQFF	TGTGCCAGCAGTGAACGGACGGGAGTTACCGATGAGCAGTTCTTC
TRBV19	TRBJ2-3	few	16	NA	CASSIGGGDGTDTQYF	TGTGCCAGTAGTATAGGAGGTGGGGACGGCACAGATACGCAGTATTTT
TRBV27	TRBJ2-7	NA	14	NA	CASSSERSSYEQYF	TGTGCCAGCAGTTCCGAGAGGAGCTCCTACGAGCAGTACTTC
TRBV29-1	TRBJ1-1	NA	13	NA	CSVSPRDNGEAFF	TGCAGCGTTTCGCCCCGGGACAACGGTGAAGCTTTCTTT
TRBV11-2	TRBJ2-4	NA	16	NA	CASSLGQLLAKNIQYF	TGTGCCAGCAGCTTAGGACAGCTTCTAGCCAAAAACATTCAGTACTTC
TRBV5-1	TRBJ1-4	NA	15	TRBD1	CASSLAGQAYEKLFF	TGCGCCAGCAGCTTGGCGGGACAGGCATATGAAAAACTGTTTTTT
TRBV9	TRBJ2-1	NA	15	NA	CASSVAGAGNNEQFF	TGTGCCAGCAGCGTAGCTGGGGCAGGGAACAATGAGCAGTTCTTC
TRBV2	TRBJ2-2	NA	14	TRBD1	CASEDRGLTGELFF	TGTGCCAGCGAGGACAGGGGGCTTACCGGGGAGCTGTTTTTT
TRBV14	TRBJ2-7	once	14	NA	CASSRDNQAGEQYF	TGTGCCAGCAGCCGGGACAATCAGGCCGGAGAGCAGTACTTC